The 10 T cell receptor beta chains given below trace back to one sample, sequenced in a study of T cells in Graves' hyperthyroidism and ophthalmopathy. RNA transcripts served as the template for amplifying TCR beta CDR3 regions. The study used the HTBI primer set for a first-round RT-PCR of the TCR CDR3. One entry per CDR3 protein results from TCRdb running MiXCR on the multiplex PCR reads. The sample carries 530,000 or so distinct CDR3 sequences, roughly a quarter recorded once. The sample comprised blood. The receptors here all came from a woman in her twenties or thirties with Graves' ophthalmopathy.

The chain has TRBV28 and TRBJ1-2; TRBD1 matches 10 bases. Germline CDR1 is MDHEN and CDR2 is SYDVKM. The CDR3 extends over 16 amino acids. Trimming at V came to 4 bases and at J to 5 bases, leaving 10 bases not matched to a gene. The CDR3 DNA sequence: TGTGCCAGCAGTTCCACTTCCTGGGACAGGGGATATGGCTACACCTTC. Its translation: CASSSTSWDRGYGYTF.

The J gene is TRBJ2-7, the V gene TRBV10-3; 14 bases map to TRBD2. CDR1 is ENHRY and CDR2 is SYGVKD in the germline V gene. J lost 6 bases, V lost 10 bases, and 11 bases had no gene match. This CDR3 comprises 15 residues. CDR3: CANSPGLAGVGEQYF. The CDR3 DNA is TGTGCCAACTCTCCGGGACTAGCGGGAGTTGGCGAGCAGTACTTC.

This clonotype was observed many times. Relative to the germline gene, one junction end is altered; a read error may explain this. The CDR3, as DNA: TGTGCCAGCAGGGATCCGGGACAGGGGGCTAGGGAGCAGCACTTC. Amino acid sequence: CASRDPGQGAREQHF. The V and J genes are TRBV6-1 and TRBJ2-7, with 12 bases lining up with TRBD1. The CDR3 is made up of 15 amino acids. Germline lookup yields CDR1 MNHNS and CDR2 SASEGT.

At least ten counts were recorded for this clonotype. The genes are TRBV20-1 and TRBJ2-7; D might be TRBD2 (6 bases). Germline CDR1 and CDR2: DFQATT and SNEGSKA (reference sequence). The CDR3 has 13 residues. Trimming took off 6 bases at V and 2 bases at J, with 14 bases between the two ends. CDR3 nucleotide sequence: TGCAGTGCGCGGGCGGGGAAGGCCTACGAGCAGTACTTC. Translating it yields CSARAGKAYEQYF.

This clonotype was recorded only once. The chain employs TRBV6-1 and TRBJ1-3; D is unresolved. The CDR3 is made up of 13 amino acids. V dropped 8 bases and J dropped 8 bases, with 16 bases sitting between them. CDR1 and CDR2 from the germline V gene are MNHNS and SASEGT. CDR3 sequence reads: CASAPNEFDTIYF. In nucleotides, the CDR3 is TGTGCCAGCGCCCCGAATGAATTCGACACCATATATTTT.

The rearrangement uses TRBV11-2 and TRBJ2-7; 10 bases line up with TRBD2. The ends lost 5 bases at V and 3 bases at J; junction bases unmatched: 4. Germline lookup yields CDR1 SGHAT and CDR2 FQNNGV. The CDR3 runs to 14 residues. The CDR3 coding sequence is TGTGCCAGCAGCCCTACTAGCGGGATCTACGAGCAGTACTTC. As protein: CASSPTSGIYEQYF.

In its sample, this clonotype was seen many times. The chain recombines TRBV4-1 with TRBJ1-2; TRBD1 is a possible D gene (5 bases). Germline V gene lookup returns CDR1 MGHRA and CDR2 YSYEKL. V was cut by 0 bases and J by 8 bases, with 16 bases left in between. CDR3 length: 15 amino acids. CDR3 loop: CASSQDLGGGGGYTF. The CDR3 nucleotides are TGCGCCAGCAGCCAAGACCTTGGGGGGGGTGGAGGCTACACCTTC.

This clonotype was picked up a small number of times. The gene calls are TRBV6-2 or TRBV6-3 and TRBJ2-7, with D tentatively TRBD2 (6 bases). Per the germline V gene, CDR1 is MNHEY and CDR2 is SVGEGT. This CDR3 is built from 15 residues. V dropped 6 bases and J dropped 2 bases, with 17 bases sitting between them. As DNA, the CDR3 is TGTGCCAGCAGGGACTACCGGGACCGAGCCTACGAGCAGTACTTC. Amino acid sequence: CASRDYRDRAYEQYF.

The chain uses TRBV19 and TRBJ1-5; possible D gene TRBD1, 6 bases. V was clipped by 3 bases and J by 7 bases, with 16 bases between them. Germline assignment: CDR1 LNHDA and CDR2 SQIVND (reference sequence). The CDR3 runs 15 residues. The DNA for the CDR3 is TGTGCCAGTAGTATGGGCCAGGGGTTAGTGCAGCCCCAGCATTTT. This gives the protein CASSMGQGLVQPQHF.

This clonotype has at least ten counts. The rearrangement joins TRBV27 to TRBJ2-7; no reliable D call. Germline V gives CDR1 MNHEY, CDR2 SMNVEV (reference sequence). This CDR3 has 14 amino acids. Between the trimmed V and J ends, which lost 0 bases and 3 bases, there was a span of 9 bases. The CDR3 DNA reads TGTGCCAGCAGTTTATCGAACCTGCTCTACGAGCAGTACTTC. Its protein is CASSLSNLLYEQYF.